A selection of T cell receptor beta chains follows, all from one sample in a study of cytomegalovirus exposure and HLA in healthy donors. Assay used: immunoSEQ multiplex PCR; TCRdb lists only in-frame clones, some missing. Among about 120,000 clones listed, approximately 78% were seen once. The source material was PBMCs. Source of these receptors: a man aged 25-45 years in good health and CMV-seropositive. The CDR3 runs from the conserved cysteine through the conserved F or W. Each record gives: V gene, J gene, clone size, D gene, CDR3 DNA, CDR3 protein. D genes are given only for firm matches. Part of the rows lack a size; the others show once, few, many or a class for expanded clones.

v_call: TRBV5-5
j_call: TRBJ2-7
clone_size: .
d_call: .
cdr3_nt: TGTGCCAGCACCCTGGAGGGCGCAAGAACCTACGAGCAGTACTTC
cdr3_aa: CASTLEGARTYEQYF

v_call: TRBV7-9
j_call: TRBJ2-1
clone_size: few
d_call: TRBD1
cdr3_nt: TGTGCCAGCAGCCCCGGGGGGGACAGGGGGCTCGGGGGGCAGTTCTTC
cdr3_aa: CASSPGGDRGLGGQFF

v_call: TRBV2
j_call: TRBJ2-1
clone_size: .
d_call: .
cdr3_nt: TGTGCCCAAGGATCCGGGGGCTACAATGAGCAGTTCTTC
cdr3_aa: CAQGSGGYNEQFF

v_call: TRBV15
j_call: TRBJ1-1
clone_size: .
d_call: .
cdr3_nt: TGTGCCACCAGCAGTCGCACCCGGACTGAAGCTTTCTTT
cdr3_aa: CATSSRTRTEAFF

v_call: TRBV28
j_call: TRBJ2-1
clone_size: .
d_call: .
cdr3_nt: TGTGCCAGCAGTTTTTTCGGGGATGAGCAGTTCTTC
cdr3_aa: CASSFFGDEQFF

v_call: TRBV5-1
j_call: TRBJ1-5
clone_size: once
d_call: .
cdr3_nt: TGCGCCAGCAGCTTCCAGGGCGGTCAGCCCCAGCATTTT
cdr3_aa: CASSFQGGQPQHF

v_call: TRBV7-2
j_call: TRBJ2-1
clone_size: .
d_call: .
cdr3_nt: TGTGCCAGCAGCTTACTGACTAACTCCTACAATGAGCAGTTCTTC
cdr3_aa: CASSLLTNSYNEQFF

v_call: TRBV6-1
j_call: TRBJ2-7
clone_size: .
d_call: .
cdr3_nt: TGTGCCAGCAGTGAGGGCTTCTCCACGAGCTACGAGCAGTACTTC
cdr3_aa: CASSEGFSTSYEQYF

v_call: TRBV30
j_call: TRBJ2-7
clone_size: .
d_call: TRBD2
cdr3_nt: TGTGCCTGGAGTAAAACCGGGACTAGCGGGAGAAACGAGCAGTACTTC
cdr3_aa: CAWSKTGTSGRNEQYF

v_call: TRBV6-5
j_call: TRBJ2-7
clone_size: .
d_call: TRBD1
cdr3_nt: TGTGCCAGCAGTTACGGGACAGGGGGCTACGAGCAGTACTTC
cdr3_aa: CASSYGTGGYEQYF

v_call: TRBV5-4
j_call: TRBJ1-1
clone_size: .
d_call: .
cdr3_nt: TGTGCCAGCAGCCGGGACTTGTTCACTGAAGCTTTCTTT
cdr3_aa: CASSRDLFTEAFF

v_call: TRBV4-3
j_call: TRBJ2-7
clone_size: .
d_call: .
cdr3_nt: TGCGCCAGCAGCCAAGTTACCAACTACTACGAGCAGTACTTC
cdr3_aa: CASSQVTNYYEQYF

v_call: TRBV6-6
j_call: TRBJ2-3
clone_size: .
d_call: .
cdr3_nt: TGTGCCAGCAGTTACCTCGCCCCACTCACAGATACGCAGTATTTT
cdr3_aa: CASSYLAPLTDTQYF

v_call: TRBV7-9
j_call: TRBJ1-2
clone_size: .
d_call: .
cdr3_nt: TGTGCCAGCAGCTCCCCGTCGACAACTAACTATGGCTACACCTTC
cdr3_aa: CASSSPSTTNYGYTF

v_call: TRBV4-2
j_call: TRBJ1-4
clone_size: .
d_call: TRBD1
cdr3_nt: TGTGCCAGCAGCCGACTCGGAGACAGGGATGAAAAACTGTTTTTT
cdr3_aa: CASSRLGDRDEKLFF

v_call: TRBV5-1
j_call: TRBJ2-2
clone_size: once
d_call: .
cdr3_nt: TGCGCCAGCATGACAACGAACACCGGGGAGCTGTTTTTT
cdr3_aa: CASMTTNTGELFF

v_call: TRBV19
j_call: TRBJ2-1
clone_size: few
d_call: TRBD2
cdr3_nt: TGTGCCAGTAGTATAGGAACTAGCGGCGCCGATGAGCAGTTCTTC
cdr3_aa: CASSIGTSGADEQFF